This passage covers 11 T cell receptor beta chains from one sample sequenced in a study of human T cells and chemical hapten exposure. The time point was: patch test 3, about 24 weeks after DPC sensitization. Stated treatment: therapeutic diphenylcyclopropenone sensitization with weekly scalp DPC. TCRdb reprocessed the RACE reads via MiXCR and lists one record per CDR3 protein. The sample lists 55,000 to 75,000 distinct CDR3 sequences, roughly 12% seen once, with 2.4% in the top ten. Specimen: whole blood, collected in connection with sensitization to the hapten diphenylcyclopropenone (DPC). The receptors shown here come from a man aged 25 to 40 with alopecia areata. Some clones in this sample may be carry-over from other donors' samples.

This clonotype was recorded at least ten times. The chain is built from TRBV5-1 and TRBJ2-3; a weak D match, TRBD2 (5 bases). The CDR3 loop spans 15 amino acids. Germline V gene data show CDR1 as SGHRS and CDR2 as YFSETQ. Trimming took 1 base from V and 6 from J, leaving 15 bases between them. The DNA of the CDR3 is TGCGCCAGCAGCTTGCCCGCGGGTGGAGGCGATACGCAGTATTTT. Its protein product is CASSLPAGGGDTQYF.

In this sample, this clonotype turned up a few times. The J gene is TRBJ1-6, the V gene TRBV3-1; TRBD1 aligns across 8 bases. The CDR3 is 16 amino acids. V lost 2 bases and J lost 6; bases outside the gene matches: 6. From germline, CDR1 is LGHDT and CDR2 YNNKEL (reference sequence). The CDR3 DNA is TGTGCCAGCAGCCAATCCACAGGGGGAGGTAATTCACCCCTCCACTTT. It specifies CASSQSTGGGNSPLHF. Using reference TRBV3-1 and TRBJ1-6 for the parts outside the CDR3, the full variable domain is DTAVSQTPKYLVTQMGNDKSIKCEQNLGHDTMYWYKQDSKKFLKIMFSYNNKELIINETVPNRFSPKSPDKAHLNLHINSLELGDSAVYFCASSQSTGGGNSPLHFGNGTRLTVT.

Only a few counts were recorded for this clonotype. This chain links TRBV19 with TRBJ1-5, with 7 bases that match TRBD1. This CDR3 has 14 residues. Germline CDR1 is LNHDA and CDR2 is SQIVND (reference sequence). V gave up 7 bases and J gave up 2 bases; unmatched junction bases: 5. In DNA, the CDR3 is TGTGCCAGTAAACCCGGACAGGGCAATCAGCCCCAGCATTTT. Its protein product is CASKPGQGNQPQHF.

This clonotype was observed once. The V and J genes are TRBV2 and TRBJ2-7; D is possibly TRBD1 (5 bases). The CDR3 is made up of 12 amino acids. Trimming left V 5 bases short and J 2 bases short, with 7 bases between. Per germline, CDR1 SNHLY and CDR2 FYNNEI. CDR3 protein: CASSKGPYEQYF. CDR3 coding DNA: TGTGCCAGCAGTAAGGGGCCCTACGAGCAGTACTTC.

This clonotype was picked up a small number of times. J is TRBJ1-1 and V is TRBV7-9, with D tentatively TRBD1 (6 bases). CDR3 length: 11 amino acids. The germline V gene encodes CDR1 SEHNR and CDR2 FQNEAQ (reference sequence). The germline V and J ends were trimmed by 5 bases and 11 bases, with 12 bases remaining between them. The CDR3 region is CASSPDRRAFF. Here the CDR3 DNA reads TGTGCCAGCAGCCCCGACAGGAGGGCTTTCTTT.

This clonotype was seen at least ten times. CDR3 protein: CASSLASTAGASTDTQYF. In nucleotides, the CDR3 is TGTGCCAGCAGTTTGGCGTCTACGGCGGGGGCTAGCACAGATACGCAGTATTTT. The J gene is TRBJ2-3, the V gene TRBV12-3 or TRBV12-4; the D gene is possibly TRBD2 (7 bases). The CDR3 extends over 18 amino acids. The V and J ends lost 3 bases and 0 bases respectively, with 19 bases between them.

The rearrangement joins TRBV20-1 to TRBJ1-2; D remains unclear. The CDR3 totals 14 residues. V gave up 6 bases and J gave up 6 bases, with 20 bases separating them. Germline CDR1 reads DFQATT; CDR2 reads SNEGSKA (reference sequence). CDR3 region: CSAPGPGKGNGYTF. The CDR3 coding sequence is TGCAGTGCCCCGGGCCCGGGAAAGGGCAATGGCTACACCTTC.

This clonotype was observed a handful of times. V and J are TRBV28 and TRBJ2-4; D is unclear. The V end lost 7 bases, the J end lost 3 bases, and 10 bases lay between the germline ends. Germline V CDR1 and CDR2: MDHEN, SYDVKM. There are 13 residues in the CDR3. CDR3 protein: CASTNPGKNIQYF. CDR3 DNA sequence: TGTGCCAGCACCAACCCGGGCAAAAACATTCAGTACTTC.

The chain carries TRBV20-1 and TRBJ2-1; TRBD1 matches at 7 bases. The V and J ends lost 5 bases and 6 bases, in that order; junction bases with no gene match: 7. From germline, CDR1 is DFQATT and CDR2 SNEGSKA (reference sequence). The CDR3 runs to 13 residues. The CDR3 DNA follows: TGCAGTGCTCTCCGGGACAGATCCAATGAGCAGTTCTTC. This gives the protein CSALRDRSNEQFF.

The CDR3 region is CASSHPPEYGYTF. CDR3 bases: TGTGCCAGCAGCCATCCCCCGGAGTATGGCTACACCTTC. The chain has TRBV3-1 and TRBJ1-2; no clear D. Between the trimmed V and J ends, which lost 3 bases and 5 bases, there was a span of 10 bases. The CDR3 is 13 amino acids. The germline V gene has CDR1 LGHDT and CDR2 YNNKEL (reference sequence).

This clonotype was seen a handful of times. V and J are TRBV10-3 and TRBJ2-1; 9 bases fit TRBD2. The ends lost 4 bases at V and 9 bases at J; junction bases unmatched: 7. The V gene's germline CDR1 is ENHRY and CDR2 SYGVKD. This CDR3 is 14 amino acids long. The CDR3 reads CAISAEAGGSEQFF. For the CDR3, the DNA is TGTGCCATCAGTGCCGAAGCGGGGGGTTCTGAGCAGTTCTTC.